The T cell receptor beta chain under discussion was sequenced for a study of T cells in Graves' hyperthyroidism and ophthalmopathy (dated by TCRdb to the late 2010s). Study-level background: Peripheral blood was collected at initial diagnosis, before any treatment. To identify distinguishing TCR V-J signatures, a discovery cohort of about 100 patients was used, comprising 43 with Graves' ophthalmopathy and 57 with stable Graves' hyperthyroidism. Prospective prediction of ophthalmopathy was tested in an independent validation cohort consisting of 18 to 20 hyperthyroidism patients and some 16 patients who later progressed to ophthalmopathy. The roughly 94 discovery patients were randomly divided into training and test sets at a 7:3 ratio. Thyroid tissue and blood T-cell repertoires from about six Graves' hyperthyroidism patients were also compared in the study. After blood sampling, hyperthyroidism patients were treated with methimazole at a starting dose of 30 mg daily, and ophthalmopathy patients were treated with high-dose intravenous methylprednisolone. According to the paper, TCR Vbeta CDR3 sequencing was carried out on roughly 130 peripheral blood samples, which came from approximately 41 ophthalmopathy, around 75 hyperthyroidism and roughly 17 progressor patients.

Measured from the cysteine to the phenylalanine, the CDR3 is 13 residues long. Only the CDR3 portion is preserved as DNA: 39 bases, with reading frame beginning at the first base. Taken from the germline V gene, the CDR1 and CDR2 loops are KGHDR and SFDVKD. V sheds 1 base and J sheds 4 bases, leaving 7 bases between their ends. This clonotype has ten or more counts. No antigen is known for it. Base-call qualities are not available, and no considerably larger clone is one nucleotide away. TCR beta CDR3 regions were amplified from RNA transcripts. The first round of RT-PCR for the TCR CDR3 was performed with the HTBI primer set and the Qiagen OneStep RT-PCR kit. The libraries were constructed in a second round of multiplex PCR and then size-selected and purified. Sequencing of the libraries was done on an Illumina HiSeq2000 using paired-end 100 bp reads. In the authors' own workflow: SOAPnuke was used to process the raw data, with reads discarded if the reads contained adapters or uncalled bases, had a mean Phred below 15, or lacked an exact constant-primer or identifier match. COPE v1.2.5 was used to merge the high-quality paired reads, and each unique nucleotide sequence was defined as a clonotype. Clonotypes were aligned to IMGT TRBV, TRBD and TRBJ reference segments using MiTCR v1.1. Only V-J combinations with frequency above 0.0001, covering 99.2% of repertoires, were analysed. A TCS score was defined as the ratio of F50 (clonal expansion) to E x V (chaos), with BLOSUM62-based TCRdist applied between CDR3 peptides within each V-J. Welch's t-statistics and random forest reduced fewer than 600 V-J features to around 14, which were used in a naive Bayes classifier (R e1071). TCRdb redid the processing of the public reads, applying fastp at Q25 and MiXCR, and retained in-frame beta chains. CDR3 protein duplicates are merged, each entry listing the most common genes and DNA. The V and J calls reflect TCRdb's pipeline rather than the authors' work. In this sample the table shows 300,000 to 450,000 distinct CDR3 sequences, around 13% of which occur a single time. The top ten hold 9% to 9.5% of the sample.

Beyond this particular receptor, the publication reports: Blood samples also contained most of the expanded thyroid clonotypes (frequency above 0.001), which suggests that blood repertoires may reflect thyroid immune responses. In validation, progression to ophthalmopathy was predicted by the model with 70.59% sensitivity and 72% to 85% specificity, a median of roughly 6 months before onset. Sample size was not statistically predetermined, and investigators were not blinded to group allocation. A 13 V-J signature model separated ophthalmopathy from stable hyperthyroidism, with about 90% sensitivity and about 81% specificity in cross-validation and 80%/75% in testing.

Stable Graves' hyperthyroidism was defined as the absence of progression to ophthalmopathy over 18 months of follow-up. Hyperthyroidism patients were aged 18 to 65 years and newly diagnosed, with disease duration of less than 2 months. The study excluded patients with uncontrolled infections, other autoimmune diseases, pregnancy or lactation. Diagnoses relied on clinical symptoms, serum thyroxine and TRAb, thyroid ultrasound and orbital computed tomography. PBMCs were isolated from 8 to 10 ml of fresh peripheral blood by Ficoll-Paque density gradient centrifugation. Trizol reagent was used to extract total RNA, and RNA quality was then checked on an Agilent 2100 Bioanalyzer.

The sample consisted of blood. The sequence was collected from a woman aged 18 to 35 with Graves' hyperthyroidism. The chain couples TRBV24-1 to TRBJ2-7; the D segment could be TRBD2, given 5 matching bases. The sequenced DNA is TGTGCCACCAGTGATTTTGGCGGGTACGAGCAGTACTTC. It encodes CATSDFGGYEQYF.